This TCR beta chain is from a study of T cell changes during pregnancy in multiple sclerosis. Produced via immunoSEQ multiplex PCR; TCRdb's table is partial and in-frame only. The sample records around 59,000 clones, around 93% being singletons. The CDR3 has 17 amino acids. The V segment lost 0 bases and the J segment 7 bases; nucleotides outside the gene matches: 11. Germline lookup yields CDR1 LGHNA and CDR2 YSLEER. This clonotype originated in a female donor with multiple sclerosis, enrolled in a pregnancy study. The V and J genes are TRBV4-3 and TRBJ2-3; 9 bases agree with TRBD2. This specimen was CD4+ T cells from peripheral blood mononuclear cells, taken in the first trimester of pregnancy. CDR3 nucleotide sequence: TGCGCCAGCAGCCAAGAATCTACCGGGACTAGCAAGCATACGCAGTATTTT. As protein: CASSQESTGTSKHTQYF.